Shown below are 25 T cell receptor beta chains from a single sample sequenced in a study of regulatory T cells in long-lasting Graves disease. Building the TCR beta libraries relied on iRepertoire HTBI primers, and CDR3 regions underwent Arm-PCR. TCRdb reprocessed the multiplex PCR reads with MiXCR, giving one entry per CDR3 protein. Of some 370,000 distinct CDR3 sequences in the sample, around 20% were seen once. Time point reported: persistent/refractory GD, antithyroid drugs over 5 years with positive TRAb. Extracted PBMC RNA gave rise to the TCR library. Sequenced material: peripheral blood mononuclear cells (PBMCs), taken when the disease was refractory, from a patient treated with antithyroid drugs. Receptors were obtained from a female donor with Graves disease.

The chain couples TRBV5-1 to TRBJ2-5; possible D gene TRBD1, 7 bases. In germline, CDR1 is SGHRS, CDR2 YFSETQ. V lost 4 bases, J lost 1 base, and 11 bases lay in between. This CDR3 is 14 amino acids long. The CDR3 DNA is TGCGCCAGCAGCCGGGGGACAGTCCAAGAGACCCAGTACTTC. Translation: CASSRGTVQETQYF.

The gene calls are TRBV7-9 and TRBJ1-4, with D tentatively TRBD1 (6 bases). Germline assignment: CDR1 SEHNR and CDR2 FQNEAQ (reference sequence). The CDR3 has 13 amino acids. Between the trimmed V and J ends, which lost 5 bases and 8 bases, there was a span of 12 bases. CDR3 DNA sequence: TGTGCCAGCAGCGTAGGGGGAGAAGAAAAACTGTTTTTT. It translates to CASSVGGEEKLFF.

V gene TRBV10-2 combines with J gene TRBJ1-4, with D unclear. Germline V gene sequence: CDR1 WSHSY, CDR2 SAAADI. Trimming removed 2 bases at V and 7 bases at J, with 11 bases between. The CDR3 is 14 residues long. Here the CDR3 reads CASSEIMAGEKLFF. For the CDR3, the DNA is TGCGCCAGCAGTGAGATTATGGCCGGTGAAAAACTGTTTTTT.

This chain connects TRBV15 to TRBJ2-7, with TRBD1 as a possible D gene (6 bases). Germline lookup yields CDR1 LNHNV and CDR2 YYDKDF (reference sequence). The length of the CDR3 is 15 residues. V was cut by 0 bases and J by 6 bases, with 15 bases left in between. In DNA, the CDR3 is TGTGCCACCAGCAGAGATCCCGGCAGGGGAAGCGAGCAGTACTTC. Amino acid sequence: CATSRDPGRGSEQYF.

The CDR3 is CASSPFRDSYEQYF. The DNA for the CDR3 is TGTGCCAGCAGCCCCTTCCGGGACAGCTACGAGCAGTACTTC. This chain uses TRBV7-9 with TRBJ2-7, with 7 bases identical to TRBD1. The CDR3 is 14 residues long. After removal of 5 bases from V and 3 bases from J, the junction contained 7 bases not matched to a gene. CDR1 and CDR2 (germline): SEHNR, FQNEAQ (reference sequence).

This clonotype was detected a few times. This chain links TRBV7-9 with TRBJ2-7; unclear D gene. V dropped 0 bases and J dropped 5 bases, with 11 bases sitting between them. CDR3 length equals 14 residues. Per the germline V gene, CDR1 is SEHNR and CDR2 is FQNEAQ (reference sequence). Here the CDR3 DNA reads TGTGCCAGCAGCTTAGCGTCGAGACATCACGAGCAGTACTTC. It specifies CASSLASRHHEQYF.

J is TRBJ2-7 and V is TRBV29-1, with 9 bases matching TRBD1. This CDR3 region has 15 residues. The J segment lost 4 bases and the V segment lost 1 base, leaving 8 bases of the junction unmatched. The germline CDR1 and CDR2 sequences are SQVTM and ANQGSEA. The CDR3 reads CSVEGGTGRRYEQYF. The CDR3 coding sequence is TGCAGCGTTGAAGGGGGGACAGGGAGAAGGTACGAGCAGTACTTC.

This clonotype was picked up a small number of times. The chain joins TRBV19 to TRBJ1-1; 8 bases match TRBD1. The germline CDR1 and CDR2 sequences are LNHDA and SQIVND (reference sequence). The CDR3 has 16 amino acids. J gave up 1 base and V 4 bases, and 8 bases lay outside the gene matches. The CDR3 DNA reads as TGTGCCAGTAGTACCACCCCCGGACAGGGGAACACTGAAGCTTTCTTT. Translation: CASSTTPGQGNTEAFF.

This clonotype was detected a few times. The CDR3 loop reads CASSQGQGLGAGELFF. DNA for the CDR3: TGTGCCAGCAGCCAAGGACAGGGCCTTGGGGCCGGGGAGCTGTTTTTT. J is TRBJ2-2 and V is TRBV3-1, with 7 nucleotides matching TRBD1. Trimming at V came to 1 base and at J to 6 bases, leaving 8 bases not matched to a gene. Germline V gene lookup returns CDR1 LGHDT and CDR2 YNNKEL (reference sequence). This CDR3 region has 16 residues.

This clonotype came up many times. Written as DNA, the CDR3 is TGTGCCATCGCCCCCAGCGGGAGCTACGAGCAGTACTTC. Its translation is CAIAPSGSYEQYF. The genes are TRBV24-1 and TRBJ2-7; 8 nucleotides agree with TRBD2. Germline V gene data show CDR1 as KGHDR and CDR2 as SFDVKD. CDR3 size: 13 residues. The V segment lost 11 bases and the J segment 3 bases; nucleotides outside the gene matches: 8.

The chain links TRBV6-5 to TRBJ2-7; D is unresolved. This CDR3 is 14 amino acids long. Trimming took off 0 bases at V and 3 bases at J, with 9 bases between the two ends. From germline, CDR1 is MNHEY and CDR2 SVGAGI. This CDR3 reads CASSYSHLDYEQYF. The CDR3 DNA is TGTGCCAGCAGTTACTCCCATCTCGACTACGAGCAGTACTTC.

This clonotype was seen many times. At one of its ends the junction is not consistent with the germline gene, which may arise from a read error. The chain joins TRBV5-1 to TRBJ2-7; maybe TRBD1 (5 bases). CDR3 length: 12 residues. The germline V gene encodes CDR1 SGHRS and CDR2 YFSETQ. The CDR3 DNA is TGTGCCAGCAGCCTTCAGGGTAACGAGCAGTACTTC. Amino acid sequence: CASSLQGNEQYF.

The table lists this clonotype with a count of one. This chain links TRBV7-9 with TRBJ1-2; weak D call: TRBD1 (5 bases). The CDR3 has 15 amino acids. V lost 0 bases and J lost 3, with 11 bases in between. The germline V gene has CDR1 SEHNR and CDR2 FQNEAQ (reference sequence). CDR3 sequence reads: CASSLAPGTDYGYTF. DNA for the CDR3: TGTGCCAGCAGCTTAGCGCCGGGGACGGACTATGGCTACACCTTC.

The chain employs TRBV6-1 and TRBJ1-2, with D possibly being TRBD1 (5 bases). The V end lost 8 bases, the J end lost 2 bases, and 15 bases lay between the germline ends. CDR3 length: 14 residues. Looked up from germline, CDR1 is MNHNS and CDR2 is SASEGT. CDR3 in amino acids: CASGIAGLNYGYTF. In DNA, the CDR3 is TGTGCCAGCGGGATAGCAGGGTTAAACTATGGCTACACCTTC.

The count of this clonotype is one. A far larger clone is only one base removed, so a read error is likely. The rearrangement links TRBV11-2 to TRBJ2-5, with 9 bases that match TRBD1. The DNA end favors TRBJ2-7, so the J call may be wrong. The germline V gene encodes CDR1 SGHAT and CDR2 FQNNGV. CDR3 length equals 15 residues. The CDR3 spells CASSQGQGGVHEQYF. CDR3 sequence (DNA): TGTGCCAGCAGTCAGGGACAGGGAGGTGTACACGAGCAGTACTTC.

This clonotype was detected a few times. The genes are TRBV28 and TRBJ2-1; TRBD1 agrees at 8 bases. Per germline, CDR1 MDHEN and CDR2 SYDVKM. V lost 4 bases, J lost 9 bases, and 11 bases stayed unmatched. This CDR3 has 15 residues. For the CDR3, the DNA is TGTGCCAGCAGTTCCCCCTTGACAGGGGATGCTGAGCAGTTCTTC. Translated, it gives CASSSPLTGDAEQFF.

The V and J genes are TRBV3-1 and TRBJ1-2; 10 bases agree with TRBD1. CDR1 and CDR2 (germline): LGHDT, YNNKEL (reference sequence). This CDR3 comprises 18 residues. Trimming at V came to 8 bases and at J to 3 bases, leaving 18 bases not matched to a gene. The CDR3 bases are TGTGCCAGCGCGGGGTGGACAGGGGGAAATAGGAAGGACTATGGCTACACCTTC. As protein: CASAGWTGGNRKDYGYTF.

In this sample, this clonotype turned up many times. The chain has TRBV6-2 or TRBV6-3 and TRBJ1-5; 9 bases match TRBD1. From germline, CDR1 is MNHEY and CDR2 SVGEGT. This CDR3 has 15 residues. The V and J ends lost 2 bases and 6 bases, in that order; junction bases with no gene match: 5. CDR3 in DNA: TGTGCCAGCAGTTACCCGACAGGGGGGATTCAGCCCCAGCATTTT. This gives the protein CASSYPTGGIQPQHF.

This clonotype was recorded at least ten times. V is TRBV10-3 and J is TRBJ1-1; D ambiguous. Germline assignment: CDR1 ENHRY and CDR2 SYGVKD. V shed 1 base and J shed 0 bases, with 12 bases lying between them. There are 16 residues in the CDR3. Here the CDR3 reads CAISELAGRMNTEAFF. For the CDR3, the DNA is TGTGCCATCAGTGAGTTGGCTGGACGGATGAACACTGAAGCTTTCTTT.

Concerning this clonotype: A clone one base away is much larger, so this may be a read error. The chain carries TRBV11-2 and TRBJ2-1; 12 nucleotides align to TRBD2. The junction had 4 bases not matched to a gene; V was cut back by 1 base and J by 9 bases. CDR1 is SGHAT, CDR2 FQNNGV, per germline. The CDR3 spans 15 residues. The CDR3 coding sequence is TGTGCCAGCAGCTTAGTTAGACTAGCGGGAGTTGAGCAGTTCTTC. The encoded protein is CASSLVRLAGVEQFF.

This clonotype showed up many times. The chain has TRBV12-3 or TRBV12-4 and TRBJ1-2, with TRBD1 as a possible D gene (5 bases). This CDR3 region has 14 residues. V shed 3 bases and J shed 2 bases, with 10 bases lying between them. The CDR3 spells CASSFGRENYGYTF. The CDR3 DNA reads TGTGCCAGCAGTTTCGGCAGGGAGAACTATGGCTACACCTTC.

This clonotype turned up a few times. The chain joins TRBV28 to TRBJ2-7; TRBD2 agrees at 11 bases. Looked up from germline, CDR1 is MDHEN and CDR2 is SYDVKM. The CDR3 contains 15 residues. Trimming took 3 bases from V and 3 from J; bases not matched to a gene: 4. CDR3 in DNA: TGTGCCAGCAGTTTTGCTCTAGCGGGAGGCTACGAGCAGTACTTC. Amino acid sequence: CASSFALAGGYEQYF.

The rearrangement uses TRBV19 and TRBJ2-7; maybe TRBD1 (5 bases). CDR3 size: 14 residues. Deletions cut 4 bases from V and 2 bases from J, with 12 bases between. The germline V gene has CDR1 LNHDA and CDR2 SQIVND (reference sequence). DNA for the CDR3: TGTGCCAGTAGTACCTCGACAGTCGCCTACGAGCAGTACTTC. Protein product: CASSTSTVAYEQYF.

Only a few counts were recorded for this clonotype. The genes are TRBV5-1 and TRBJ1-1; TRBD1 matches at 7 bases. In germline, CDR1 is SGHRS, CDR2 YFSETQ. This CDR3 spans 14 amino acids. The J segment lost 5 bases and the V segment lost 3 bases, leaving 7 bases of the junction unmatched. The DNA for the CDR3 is TGCGCCAGCAGCTCACAGACGACAGGGACTGAAGCTTTCTTT. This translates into CASSSQTTGTEAFF.

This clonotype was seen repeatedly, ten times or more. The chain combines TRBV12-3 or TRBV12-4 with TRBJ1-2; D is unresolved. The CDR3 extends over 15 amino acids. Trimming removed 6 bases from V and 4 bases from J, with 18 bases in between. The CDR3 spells CASSLSQNSGYGYTF. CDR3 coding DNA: TGTGCCAGCAGCCTGAGTCAAAACTCTGGCTATGGCTACACCTTC.